This T cell receptor (beta chain) was found in a study of neoadjuvant anti-PD-1 for oral cavity cancer. On the study more broadly: Patients mostly received three to four biweekly nivolumab doses at 3 mg/kg before surgery. Non-progressing patients received a fourth nivolumab dose near day 43, then surgery on days 50-56. Study-wide points: Higher pretreatment blood Treg/Th17 ratios correlated with higher pretreatment blood and lower post-treatment tumor TCRbeta clonality.

Of note for this clone: No antigen is known for it.

The length of the CDR3 is 13 residues. Germline V gene data show CDR1 as SGHNT and CDR2 as YYREEE (reference sequence). V was clipped by 0 bases and J by 9 bases; unmatched bases: 6. Stage II-IVA oral cavity squamous cell carcinoma was new and untreated by systemic or radiation therapy. Only in-frame clones appear in the TCRdb table, and some are missing; sequencing was by immunoSEQ multiplex PCR. Of over 30,000 clones in the sample, around 87% are singletons; the top ten hold 3.5%. Sequencing used PBMCs, obtained before nivolumab (anti-PD-1) treatment. This receptor was obtained from a person between 35 and 79 years old with oral cavity squamous cell carcinoma. V and J are TRBV5-4 and TRBJ2-7, with 7 nucleotides matching TRBD1. The CDR3 nucleotides are TGTGCCAGCAGCTTGGCGGGACAGCCAGGGCAGTACTTC. Translating it yields CASSLAGQPGQYF.